These T cell receptor beta chains were read from a single sample in a study of T cells expressing NK-cell markers. Following a re-call of the 5' RACE reads, TCRdb has one entry per CDR3 protein and lacks DNA. Here the sample table reports some 120,000 distinct CDR3 sequences. Sequenced input: blood T cells: a sorted CD56 or NKG2C T cell subset, CD4+ or CD8+ T cells, or bulk PBMC T cells (not recorded which). All receptors derive from a woman aged 18 to 69 in good health. Both conserved end residues are part of each CDR3.

j_call v_call cdr3_aa
TRBJ2-1 TRBV7-9 CASSFLTSGRNEQFF
TRBJ2-7 TRBV20-1 CSASFRGPSYEQYF
TRBJ1-1 TRBV28 CASSLFGQNTEAFF
TRBJ2-7 TRBV4-3 CASSQGLSSYEQYF
TRBJ2-3 TRBV11-1 CASSLGTGLAGTADTQYF
TRBJ2-1 TRBV6-1 CASKQGLAGPRGNEQFF
TRBJ2-5 TRBV5-6 CASCGAEQETQYF
TRBJ2-1 TRBV4-3 CASSLAGGLGSEQFF
TRBJ1-2 TRBV5-5 CASSLEGEGYTF
TRBJ1-6 TRBV20-1 CSARDGTGHESTLHF
TRBJ1-2 TRBV27 CASSSPRALANYGYTF
TRBJ2-4 TRBV12-3/TRBV12-4 CASRTSGDVKNIQYF
TRBJ2-5 TRBV9 CASSEDGSGRETQYF
TRBJ2-7 TRBV5-4 CASSPRDREYEQYF
TRBJ1-5 TRBV4-3 CASSSDRVGQPQHF
TRBJ2-5 TRBV5-1 CASSLEASGQETQYF
TRBJ2-1 TRBV13 CASSSGEPPNYNEQFF
TRBJ2-2 TRBV5-4 CASSEGLAGNTGELFF
TRBJ1-2 TRBV18 CASSPPDNPNYGYTF
TRBJ1-5 TRBV7-7 CASSLSGQGYGNQPQHF
TRBJ1-4 TRBV12-3/TRBV12-4 CASSGQPKSAGRNEKLFF
TRBJ2-1 TRBV11-2 CASSSGTFTYNEQFF
TRBJ2-3 TRBV7-3 CASSFSGRSTDTQYF
TRBJ2-2 TRBV6-5 CASSYSLGGYTGELFF
TRBJ1-5 TRBV4-1 CASSHPQGNQPQHF
TRBJ1-1 TRBV6-1 CASSEGTGLGTEAFF
TRBJ1-2 TRBV5-1 CASSSKTGLYGYTF
TRBJ2-7 TRBV6-2/TRBV6-3 CASSYLYEQYF
TRBJ1-2 TRBV12-3/TRBV12-4 CASSSRDMTPLYGYTF
TRBJ2-3 TRBV21-1 CATQIPSSGGASDTQYF
TRBJ2-7 TRBV20-1 CSARTGQAYEQYF
TRBJ2-5 TRBV15 CATSPYRTAGETQYF
TRBJ2-5 TRBV10-3 CAISEGILQETQYF
TRBJ2-5 TRBV20-1 CSARDRGYHETQYF
TRBJ2-1 TRBV4-2 CASSSYVDEQFF
TRBJ2-1 TRBV3-1 CASSQDVGLAEF
TRBJ1-2 TRBV20-1 CSTSSSGNLNGYTF
TRBJ1-2 TRBV11-2 CASSLLAGGRNYGYTF
TRBJ2-1 TRBV6-5 CASSYSGPDNEQFF
TRBJ2-1 TRBV14 CASSQDRATSLYNEQFF
TRBJ2-3 TRBV4-3 CASSHSLAGESDTQYF
TRBJ1-1 TRBV4-1 CASSQVGGPEAFF
TRBJ2-3 TRBV10-3 CAISVDPQTDTQYF
TRBJ2-3 TRBV29-1 CSVEEGPGSDLTQYF
TRBJ2-1 TRBV7-9 CASSPQNEQFF
TRBJ2-3 TRBV29-1 CSVVWGLNTDTQYF